A few counts support the clone carrying this T cell receptor beta chain. Its antigen is undetermined. This sample was taken from a study of post-analysis software for immune sequencing data. Overall study results and limits: Included in a set of five TRBV segments more frequent in patients than controls were TRBV5-6, TRBV5-1 and TRBV20-1.

Libraries were made from TCR beta cDNA, and they carried unique molecular identifiers. TCRdb reprocessed the PCR reads via MiXCR and lists one record per CDR3 protein. Of about 460,000 distinct CDR3 sequences in the sample, nearly 45% were seen once. Germline V gene sequence: CDR1 DFQATT, CDR2 SNEGSKA (reference sequence). V shed 0 bases and J 4 bases; nucleotides not matched to a gene: 6. CDR3 length: 16 amino acids. V and J are TRBV20-1 and TRBJ2-1; 10 bases agree with TRBD2. Sequenced sample: blood. The receptor's source is a girl between 5 and 17 years old with multiple sclerosis. The CDR3 DNA reads as TGCAGTGCTAGAGATCGGCTAGCGGGAGTTTACAATGAGCAGTTCTTC. Protein sequence: CSARDRLAGVYNEQFF.